Listed here are 15 T cell receptor beta chains from one sample, sequenced in a study of graft-versus-host responses after intestinal transplantation. This table comes from immunoSEQ multiplex PCR, and its TCRdb copy is limited to in-frame clones, with some not included. The repertoire holds 40,000 or so clones, with 93% as singletons. These receptors have no known antigen. The sample was unstimulated CD8+ T cells sorted from spleen or lymph node cells, taken before transplant. All receptors come from a human donor who was the organ donor for an intestinal transplant.

V is TRBV6-1 and J is TRBJ1-4; D uncertain. Germline CDR1 MNHNS, CDR2 SASEGT. V lost 4 bases and J 12 bases, leaving 12 bases between the germline ends. This CDR3 is built from 12 residues. The CDR3 protein is CASSAQNWELFF. The CDR3 bases are TGTGCCAGCAGTGCACAGAATTGGGAACTGTTTTTT.

This clone was recorded only once. This chain uses TRBV27 with TRBJ1-2; D may be TRBD1 (5 bases). The V gene's germline CDR1 is MNHEY and CDR2 SMNVEV (reference sequence). Trimming removed 6 bases from V and 0 bases from J, with 5 bases in between. This CDR3 has 12 residues. The CDR3 coding sequence is TGTGCCAGCAGACAGGCTAACTATGGCTACACCTTC. Its protein is CASRQANYGYTF.

The gene calls are TRBV7-9 and TRBJ1-1, with a tentative D call TRBD1 (5 bases). CDR1 is SEHNR, CDR2 FQNEAQ, per germline (reference sequence). This CDR3 is 13 amino acids long. V dropped 1 base and J dropped 11 bases, with 14 bases sitting between them. In DNA form, the CDR3 reads TGTGCCAGCAGCTTAGATCCTGGGACTGGGGCTTTCTTT. The encoded protein is CASSLDPGTGAFF.

This rearrangement joins TRBV9 to TRBJ2-3; D possibly uses TRBD1 or TRBD2 (6 bases each). The CDR3 length is 14 residues. Germline V gives CDR1 SGDLS, CDR2 YYNGEE. With 5 bases removed from V and 1 base from J, the gap between germline ends came to 11 bases. The DNA for the CDR3 is TGTGCCAGCAGTGTTGGGGGGCGCACAGATACGCAGTATTTT. Protein: CASSVGGRTDTQYF.

To note about this clone: The germline gene is not matched at one end of the junction; a read error may be the cause. J is TRBJ1-2 and V is TRBV20-1; D not certain. There are 9 residues in the CDR3. CDR1 is DFQATT, CDR2 SNEGSKA, per germline (reference sequence). The CDR3 protein is CSARDPWNF. Here the CDR3 DNA reads TGCAGTGCTAGAGATCCCTGGAACTTC.

The CDR3 spells CASSQEGLKFPTDTQYF. CDR3 nucleotide sequence: TGCGCCAGCAGCCAAGAGGGACTAAAGTTCCCCACAGATACGCAGTATTTT. The chain is built from TRBV4-3 and TRBJ2-3, with 7 bases identical to TRBD2. The CDR3 spans 17 residues. Unmatched junction bases numbered 8, after V lost 0 bases and J lost 2 bases. Germline V CDR1 and CDR2: LGHNA, YSLEER.

This chain links TRBV7-3 with TRBJ2-7, with D perhaps matching TRBD2 (6 bases). Germline CDR1 SGHTA, CDR2 FQGTGA. Between the trimmed V and J ends, which lost 4 bases and 7 bases, there was a span of 14 bases. CDR3 length: 13 amino acids. The chain's CDR3 is CASSWGLRDEQYF. The CDR3 DNA follows: TGTGCCAGCAGCTGGGGACTCCGGGATGAGCAGTACTTC.

The rearrangement joins TRBV4-1 to TRBJ2-7; D may be TRBD1 (5 bases). CDR1 and CDR2 from the germline V gene are MGHRA and YSYEKL. The CDR3 runs 13 residues. Trimming cost V 3 bases and J 9 bases, with 15 bases left between them. CDR3 in DNA: TGCGCCAGCAGCCACCTGCAGGACAAGGGGCAGTACTTC. It translates to CASSHLQDKGQYF.

The gene calls are TRBV30 and TRBJ2-1, with 15 bases identical to TRBD2. After removal of 0 bases from V and 9 bases from J, the junction contained 9 bases not matched to a gene. In germline, CDR1 is GTSNPN, CDR2 SVGIG (reference sequence). This CDR3 has 17 amino acids. DNA for the CDR3: TGTGCCTGGAGTGTGGGCAGGACTAGCGGGAGGGCCGGTGAGCAGTTCTTC. Amino acids: CAWSVGRTSGRAGEQFF.

This sequence joins TRBV11-1 and TRBJ1-1, with D hard to call. Trimming removed 1 base from V and 3 bases from J, with 6 bases in between. The CDR3 has 13 residues. Germline-derived CDR1 and CDR2 are SGHAT and FQDESV (reference sequence). The DNA of the CDR3 is TGTGCCAGCAGCTTAGGGGCCCACACTGAAGCTTTCTTT. Protein: CASSLGAHTEAFF.

In this sample, this clone turned up once. The J gene is TRBJ2-7, the V gene TRBV27, with 7 bases that match TRBD1. Germline CDR1 reads MNHEY; CDR2 reads SMNVEV (reference sequence). This CDR3 contains 14 residues. J gave up 3 bases and V 3 bases, and 5 bases lay outside the gene matches. The CDR3 spells CASSLAQGDYEQYF. The CDR3 region has the DNA TGTGCCAGCAGTTTGGCCCAGGGGGACTACGAGCAGTACTTC.

The rearrangement uses TRBV4-1 and TRBJ2-7, with TRBD1 as a possible D gene (6 bases). Trimming left V 1 base short and J 4 bases short, with 17 bases between. CDR1 is MGHRA and CDR2 is YSYEKL in the germline V gene. The CDR3 contains 16 residues. In DNA form, the CDR3 reads TGCGCCAGCAGCCAAGCCCTAACAGGGTTTGGGTACGAGCAGTACTTC. Residues: CASSQALTGFGYEQYF.

The chain has TRBV7-9 and TRBJ2-3; 14 bases map to TRBD2. The CDR3 totals 18 residues. CDR1 is SEHNR and CDR2 is FQNEAQ in the germline V gene (reference sequence). J was trimmed by 0 bases and V by 5 bases; bases with no gene match: 7. CDR3 sequence: CASSTPGLAGESTDTQYF. CDR3 nucleotide sequence: TGTGCCAGCAGCACTCCGGGACTAGCGGGAGAAAGCACAGATACGCAGTATTTT.

This sequence joins TRBV11-1 and TRBJ2-1, with TRBD2 matching 12 bases. The ends lost 5 bases at V and 8 bases at J; junction bases unmatched: 4. Germline V gene sequence: CDR1 SGHAT, CDR2 FQDESV (reference sequence). CDR3 length equals 14 residues. CDR3 region: CASSQTSGSHEQFF. DNA for the CDR3: TGTGCCAGCAGCCAGACTAGCGGGAGCCATGAGCAGTTCTTC.

The chain combines TRBV27 with TRBJ2-6, with D perhaps matching TRBD2 (6 bases). V lost 2 bases, J lost 2 bases, and 16 bases lay in between. Germline V gene lookup returns CDR1 MNHEY and CDR2 SMNVEV (reference sequence). The CDR3 has 18 amino acids. CDR3 bases: TGTGCCAGCAGTTTACGGGGCCTTGGCGGGGCTGGGGCCAACGTCCTGACTTTC. It is translated as CASSLRGLGGAGANVLTF. The full variable domain, rest sourced from reference TRBV27 and TRBJ2-6, is EAQVTQNPRYLITVTGKKLTVTCSQNMNHEYMSWYRQDPGLGLRQIYYSMNVEVTDKGDVPEGYKVSRKEKRNFPLILESPSPNQTSLYFCASSLRGLGGAGANVLTFGAGSRLTVL.